This entry features one T cell receptor beta chain sequence. The antigen is undetermined. The junction had 4 bases not matched to a gene; V was cut back by 4 bases and J by 7 bases. CDR1 is SGHVS and CDR2 is FQNEAQ in the germline V gene. The CDR3 is made up of 15 amino acids. The entry originates in a study of beta chain features in type 1 diabetes. A heparinised blood draw that averaged about 100 mL was obtained once from each donor. Investigators reverse transcribed all isolated RNA, so they sequenced expressed TCRB transcripts. Produced via immunoSEQ multiplex PCR; TCRdb's table is partial and in-frame only. This sample carries about 24,000 clones, roughly three quarters of them seen once, and the ten largest clones take 2% to 2.5%. Findings and caveats of the study: In the patient group, naive, central memory and Treg TCRB repertoires seemed more alike than in the healthy donor group.

The sequence was collected from a middle-aged woman in good health. The V and J genes are TRBV7-8 and TRBJ1-6, with TRBD1 matching 10 bases. The sample comprised Tregs from blood. The CDR3 nucleotides read TGTGCCAGCAGCTCACCGGGACAGGGGAATTCACCCCTCCACTTT. It is translated as CASSSPGQGNSPLHF.